These 30 T cell receptor beta chains were sequenced from one sample in a study of blood T cell repertoires in COVID-19. Using immunoSEQ multiplex PCR, the repertoire was profiled, and TCRdb retains in-frame clones only, with some absent. The sample lists about 150,000 clones; about nine tenths were seen once. The sequenced sample consisted of peripheral blood. The receptors shown here come from a woman aged 60-70 years with active or convalescent COVID-19.

The chain carries TRBV6-5 and TRBJ2-7; 8 bases map to TRBD1. Germline CDR1 MNHEY, CDR2 SVGAGI. Losses at the gene ends were 6 bases for V and 5 bases for J; bases not matched to a gene: 6. There are 13 residues in the CDR3. The CDR3 sequence: CASRDRVAHEQYF. CDR3 coding DNA: TGTGCCAGCAGGGACAGGGTAGCCCACGAGCAGTACTTC.

This chain joins TRBV5-1 and TRBJ2-1; D gene uncertain. Germline loops: CDR1 SGHRS, CDR2 YFSETQ. Trimming cost V 2 bases and J 5 bases, with 17 bases left between them. The CDR3 sequence is 16 residues long. CDR3: CASSFSDMPQNNEQFF. Written as DNA, the CDR3 is TGCGCCAGCAGCTTTTCAGACATGCCCCAAAACAATGAGCAGTTCTTC.

The gene calls are TRBV27 and TRBJ2-7; possible D gene TRBD1, 5 bases. The CDR3 has 15 residues. V was clipped by 2 bases and J by 0 bases, with 11 bases between them. CDR1 and CDR2 (germline): MNHEY, SMNVEV (reference sequence). CDR3 sequence: CASSLTSTGSYEQYF. Written as DNA, the CDR3 is TGTGCCAGCAGTTTAACGTCCACAGGCTCCTACGAGCAGTACTTC.

The chain employs TRBV7-9 and TRBJ2-7, with D tentatively TRBD1 (5 bases). This CDR3 is 13 amino acids long. Germline V gene data show CDR1 as SEHNR and CDR2 as FQNEAQ (reference sequence). Trimming removed 5 bases from V and 5 bases from J, with 13 bases in between. This CDR3 reads CASSGQGTHEQYF. CDR3 bases: TGTGCCAGCAGCGGCCAGGGAACGCACGAGCAGTACTTC.

The CDR3, as DNA: TGTGCCAGTAGTGTCCCCCGGGACAGAGTAAACTATGGCTACACCTTC. Translation: CASSVPRDRVNYGYTF. This sequence joins TRBV19 and TRBJ1-2, with TRBD1 matching over 7 bases. The germline CDR1 and CDR2 sequences are LNHDA and SQIVND (reference sequence). The V segment lost 5 bases and the J segment 2 bases; nucleotides outside the gene matches: 11. The CDR3 covers 16 residues.

The chain combines TRBV19 with TRBJ1-5, with unresolved D. The ends were cut back, 9 bases at V and 2 bases at J, with 17 bases in the middle. The CDR3 consists of 15 residues. Germline lookup yields CDR1 LNHDA and CDR2 SQIVND (reference sequence). In DNA form, the CDR3 reads TGTGCCAGCCAGTACGGGAAGGGTGGCAATCAGCCCCAGCATTTT. Protein sequence: CASQYGKGGNQPQHF.

The gene calls are TRBV2 and TRBJ2-3; TRBD2 agrees at 8 bases. This CDR3 comprises 16 residues. Germline CDR1 and CDR2: SNHLY and FYNNEI. Trimming took 6 bases from V and 2 from J; bases not matched to a gene: 10. CDR3 region: CASRLSGGLVTDTQYF. CDR3 DNA sequence: TGTGCCAGCAGGCTCAGCGGGGGCCTAGTCACAGATACGCAGTATTTT.

This chain joins TRBV5-5 and TRBJ1-5; no clear D gene. The CDR3 runs to 15 residues. Germline V lookup: CDR1 SGHKS, CDR2 YYEKEE (reference sequence). V lost 3 bases and J lost 7, with 17 bases in between. In DNA form, the CDR3 reads TGTGCCAGCAGCTCCGCGGTGGAATCTGGCCAGCCCCAGCATTTT. This encodes CASSSAVESGQPQHF.

The genes are TRBV14 and TRBJ2-1, with TRBD1 as a possible D gene (5 bases). The germline V and J ends were trimmed by 1 base and 8 bases, with 9 bases remaining between them. The CDR3 length is 13 residues. The germline CDR1 and CDR2 sequences are SGHDN and FVKESK. This CDR3 is CASSQVGAHEQFF. As DNA, the CDR3 is TGTGCCAGCAGCCAAGTTGGGGCCCATGAGCAGTTCTTC.

The chain combines TRBV11-2 with TRBJ2-3; 7 positions agree with TRBD2. Germline assignment: CDR1 SGHAT and CDR2 FQNNGV. The CDR3 extends over 14 amino acids. The ends lost 1 base at V and 4 bases at J; junction bases unmatched: 2. CDR3: CASSLGTRADTQYF. The CDR3 DNA reads as TGTGCCAGCAGCTTAGGGACTAGGGCAGATACGCAGTATTTT.

The chain combines TRBV19 with TRBJ2-3; the D gene is possibly TRBD2 (6 bases). Trimming removed 3 bases from V and 4 bases from J, with 14 bases in between. The germline V gene encodes CDR1 LNHDA and CDR2 SQIVND (reference sequence). The CDR3 extends over 15 amino acids. The CDR3 loop is CASSMGLTWADTQYF. The CDR3 nucleotides are TGTGCCAGTAGTATGGGACTCACCTGGGCAGATACGCAGTATTTT. The full variable domain, in which reference TRBV19 and TRBJ2-3 provide the parts outside the CDR3, is DGGITQSPKYLFRKEGQNVTLSCEQNLNHDAMYWYRQDPGQGLRLIYYSQIVNDFQKGDIAEGYSVSREKKESFPLTVTSAQKNPTAFYLCASSMGLTWADTQYFGPGTRLTVL.

This clone showed up just a few times. The chain couples TRBV19 to TRBJ2-5; 10 bases are shared with TRBD2. Germline CDR1 LNHDA, CDR2 SQIVND (reference sequence). The J segment lost 0 bases and the V segment lost 3 bases, leaving 7 bases of the junction unmatched. CDR3 length equals 17 residues. The chain's CDR3 is CASSMVGAGGYQETQYF. The CDR3 nucleotides are TGTGCCAGTAGTATGGTCGGAGCGGGGGGGTACCAAGAGACCCAGTACTTC.

A few counts support this clone. The rearrangement joins TRBV10-2 to TRBJ1-1; 8 nucleotides match TRBD1. V lost 4 bases, J lost 4 bases, and 5 bases stayed unmatched. The CDR3 consists of 14 residues. Germline assignment: CDR1 WSHSY and CDR2 SAAADI. The CDR3 protein is CASSVGTGSTEAFF. As DNA, the CDR3 is TGCGCCAGCAGTGTAGGGACAGGTTCCACTGAAGCTTTCTTT.

The rearrangement links TRBV30 to TRBJ2-5, with TRBD2 identical over 8 bases. CDR3 length: 14 residues. The V segment lost 5 bases and the J segment 5 bases; nucleotides outside the gene matches: 10. CDR1 GTSNPN and CDR2 SVGIG come from the germline V gene (reference sequence). CDR3 sequence: CAWARGGAIETQYF. The CDR3 DNA follows: TGTGCCTGGGCCCGGGGGGGGGCAATCGAGACCCAGTACTTC.

The chain recombines TRBV19 with TRBJ1-6; D ambiguous. V dropped 0 bases and J dropped 3 bases, with 9 bases sitting between them. The germline gives CDR1 LNHDA, CDR2 SQIVND (reference sequence). The CDR3 is 16 residues long. The CDR3 DNA follows: TGTGCCAGTAGTATAGATCGCGGCCTCTATAATTCACCCCTCCACTTT. Amino acid sequence: CASSIDRGLYNSPLHF. The whole variable domain, filled in from reference TRBV19 and TRBJ1-6, reads DGGITQSPKYLFRKEGQNVTLSCEQNLNHDAMYWYRQDPGQGLRLIYYSQIVNDFQKGDIAEGYSVSREKKESFPLTVTSAQKNPTAFYLCASSIDRGLYNSPLHFGNGTRLTVT.

Written as DNA, the CDR3 is TGTGCCAGCAGACGACAGGGCTCAGATACGCAGTATTTT. This encodes CASRRQGSDTQYF. The chain carries TRBV6-6 and TRBJ2-3; 7 nucleotides line up with TRBD1. The germline CDR1 and CDR2 sequences are MNHNY and SVGAGI (reference sequence). The CDR3 is made up of 13 amino acids. The J segment lost 4 bases and the V segment lost 6 bases, leaving 4 bases of the junction unmatched.

This rearrangement joins TRBV2 to TRBJ2-2; D gene uncertain. Germline lookup yields CDR1 SNHLY and CDR2 FYNNEI. V was pared by 6 bases and J by 2 bases, with 7 bases between. The CDR3 sequence is 13 residues long. CDR3 protein: CASRETNTGELFF. In nucleotides, the CDR3 is TGTGCCAGCAGGGAAACAAACACCGGGGAGCTGTTTTTT.

This chain uses TRBV7-6 with TRBJ2-5; TRBD1 is a possible D gene (6 bases). This CDR3 contains 14 residues. V lost 5 bases and J 3 bases, leaving 13 bases between the germline ends. CDR1 SGHVS and CDR2 FNYEAQ come from the germline V gene. The CDR3, as DNA: TGTGCCAGCAGCACCGACAGGTGGGAAGAGACCCAGTACTTC. Encoded protein: CASSTDRWEETQYF.

The CDR3 bases are TGTGCCAGCAGTGGACAGGGTTACACCATATATTTT. Amino acid sequence: CASSGQGYTIYF. This rearrangement joins TRBV2 to TRBJ1-3, with 7 nucleotides matching TRBD1. V dropped 4 bases and J dropped 8; count of bases not matched to a gene: 2. The CDR3 has 12 residues. Germline lookup yields CDR1 SNHLY and CDR2 FYNNEI.

The chain carries TRBV3-1 (or the pseudogene TRBV3-2) and TRBJ2-5; 8 bases match TRBD1. Germline assignment: CDR1 LGHDT and CDR2 YNNKEL (reference sequence). V lost 4 bases and J lost 4; bases outside the gene matches: 2. The CDR3 is 13 amino acids. The CDR3 here is CASSLGQGETQYF. In nucleotides, the CDR3 is TGTGCCAGCAGCCTAGGACAGGGAGAGACCCAGTACTTC.

This clone has just a few counts. CDR3 loop: CASSQGGDRVNTEAFF. The DNA of the CDR3 is TGTGCCAGCAGCCAAGGGGGGGACAGGGTGAACACTGAAGCTTTCTTT. J is TRBJ1-1 and V is TRBV3-1 (or the pseudogene TRBV3-2); 9 bases agree with TRBD1. This CDR3 region has 16 residues. V lost 1 base, J lost 0 bases, and 3 bases stayed unmatched. The germline CDR1 and CDR2 sequences are LGHDT and YNNKEL (reference sequence).

This chain joins TRBV5-8 and TRBJ2-7, with D possibly being TRBD1 (6 bases). The V gene's germline CDR1 is SGHTS and CDR2 YDEGEE. Trimming removed 4 bases from V and 4 bases from J, with 18 bases in between. There are 15 residues in the CDR3. CDR3 protein: CASSPVRDKAYEQYF. CDR3 nucleotide sequence: TGTGCCAGCAGCCCCGTTCGGGACAAAGCTTACGAGCAGTACTTC.

The CDR3 reads CASGTGQGNQPQHF. CDR3 DNA sequence: TGTGCTAGTGGTACGGGACAGGGCAATCAGCCCCAGCATTTT. The chain has TRBV12-5 and TRBJ1-5; the match to TRBD1 covers 8 bases. CDR1 is LGHNT and CDR2 is FRNRAP in the germline V gene. Trimming cost V 5 bases and J 2 bases; bases outside gene matches: 2. CDR3 length equals 14 residues.

This clone appeared a few times. V usage is TRBV6-1 and J usage is TRBJ2-7; D possibly corresponds to TRBD2 (7 bases). CDR1 is MNHNS and CDR2 is SASEGT in the germline V gene. The CDR3 is 17 amino acids. Between the trimmed V and J ends, which lost 4 bases and 1 base, there was a span of 20 bases. CDR3 in amino acids: CASSGNGVQGGSYEQYF. The DNA for the CDR3 is TGTGCCAGCAGTGGGAACGGGGTACAGGGAGGGTCCTACGAGCAGTACTTC.

This clone was seen a single time. The J gene is TRBJ1-1, the V gene TRBV23-1; tentatively, D is TRBD1 (6 bases). TRBV23-1 is reported as an ORF; its role is uncertain. CDR3 length equals 17 residues. V shed 2 bases and J shed 0 bases, with 16 bases lying between them. CDR3 bases: TGCGCCAGCAGTCAAGGGGGTCGGAGACAGGTGAACACTGAAGCTTTCTTT. Protein product: CASSQGGRRQVNTEAFF.

This chain uses TRBV2 with TRBJ1-4; D is ambiguous. V lost 2 bases, J lost 7 bases, and 8 bases lay in between. Germline values: CDR1 SNHLY, CDR2 FYNNEI. This CDR3 region has 13 residues. This CDR3 reads CASSEPLFEKLFF. In DNA, the CDR3 is TGTGCCAGCAGTGAACCACTGTTTGAAAAACTGTTTTTT.

The V call is TRBV7-2, the J call TRBJ2-7, with 8 bases aligning to TRBD1. V dropped 6 bases and J dropped 2; count of bases not matched to a gene: 3. CDR3 length: 13 residues. Germline V lookup: CDR1 SGHTA, CDR2 FQGNSA. CDR3 sequence: CASRMGQAYEQYF. The CDR3 DNA reads as TGTGCCAGCAGAATGGGACAGGCCTACGAGCAGTACTTC.

This chain links TRBV3-1 (or the pseudogene TRBV3-2) with TRBJ1-2; D unresolved. V lost 1 base to trimming and J lost 8 bases, with 8 bases between them. From germline, CDR1 is LGHDT and CDR2 YNNKEL (reference sequence). This CDR3 contains 12 residues. In DNA, the CDR3 is TGTGCCAGCAGCCAAGTTGGGAGCGGCTACACCTTC. This gives the protein CASSQVGSGYTF.

V is TRBV11-2 and J is TRBJ1-1; D ambiguous. This CDR3 is built from 15 residues. Germline V gene sequence: CDR1 SGHAT, CDR2 FQNNGV. V lost 3 bases to trimming and J lost 0 bases, with 11 bases between them. CDR3 residues: CASSLRPRLNTEAFF. For the CDR3, the DNA is TGTGCCAGCAGCTTGCGCCCTCGGTTGAACACTGAAGCTTTCTTT.

The rearrangement links TRBV5-1 to TRBJ2-2; 9 positions match TRBD2. Trimming cost V 1 base and J 5 bases; bases outside gene matches: 9. The CDR3 spans 17 residues. Germline-derived CDR1 and CDR2 are SGHRS and YFSETQ. The CDR3 loop is CASSLPPPGLATGELFF. The CDR3 nucleotides are TGCGCCAGCAGCTTGCCCCCACCGGGACTAGCAACCGGGGAGCTGTTTTTT.